This T cell receptor (beta chain) was obtained from a study of regulatory T cells in long-lasting Graves disease (dated by TCRdb to 2020 to 2022). Concerning the study at large: To count as having persistent Graves' disease, a patient had to have received antithyroid drug treatment for over 5 years with TSH receptor autoantibodies remaining persistently positive. Patients with persistent Graves' disease were compared with patients with newly diagnosed Graves' disease using TCR sequencing and RNA sequencing of peripheral blood. Persistent Graves' disease patients in the clinical cohort had taken antithyroid drugs for about 10.3 years on average. The study was registered as a clinical trial and conducted in China. A total of approximately 35 samples were covered by TCR sequencing, comprising approximately 13 persistent and around 20 newly diagnosed Graves' disease patients.

Of note for this clonotype: This clone's antigen is unknown. Base qualities were left out, and no much larger clone turns up one base away.

CDR1 and CDR2 (SQVTM, ANQGSEA) derive from the germline V gene. The CDR3 starts with the cysteine, ends with the phenylalanine, and has 12 residues. Just the 36-base CDR3 DNA is kept, in frame starting at base 1. Unmatched junction bases come to 5, with V trimmed by 5 bases and J by 5 bases. Reading the label with the study, this specimen's time point is: persistent/refractory GD, antithyroid drugs over 5 years with positive TRAb. For both TCR sequencing and RNA sequencing, RNA was extracted from PBMCs using TRIzol. The diagnosis of Graves' disease was made according to American Thyroid Association guidelines. Patients for the study were recruited at an endocrinology department in Xi'an, China. From each patient, about 9.7 milliliters of peripheral blood was collected into an EDTA anticoagulant tube. Ficoll Paque Plus density gradient separation was used to isolate PBMCs, and no additional T cell sorting was done. RNA quality was checked with an Agilent 2100 Bioanalyzer and agarose gel, and concentration with a NanoDrop 2000.

Summary of the overall study and its limitations: Because the primary lesion, thyroid tissue, could not be accessed, the study looked at peripheral blood alone. Lower TCR Shannon entropy and fewer highly expanded clones were observed in persistent Graves' disease patients than in newly diagnosed patients, which suggested clonal expansion. Sequencing and analysis were restricted to the TCR beta chain. Preferential use of TRBV28, TRBJ1-2 and TRBJ2-5 was observed in persistent disease, whereas TRBV20-1 and TRBJ2-1 were favored in newly diagnosed disease. The authors acknowledged the small sample size as a limitation that may reduce accuracy. Patients with persistent disease shared more public clonotypes (about 2,900) than newly diagnosed patients did (nearly 1,000).

The library was built by means of multiplex PCR. Sequencing was carried out with an Illumina HiSeq 4000. iRepertoire HTBI primers and Arm-PCR amplification of CDR3 regions were used to construct TCR beta libraries. PCR products were gel purified before sequencing. As for the original processing: A total of roughly 65 TRBV and some 15 TRBJ segments were identified across samples and were used for gene usage analysis of CDR3 amino acid clonotypes. Filtered high-quality paired reads were merged into contigs using COPE and FqMerger. Contigs were aligned with BLAST to IMGT TRBV, TRBD and TRBJ reference genes, and CDR3 was defined per IMGT. Clonotypes above 0.1% frequency were classified as highly expanded clones. Shannon entropy served as the measure of repertoire diversity, while the Gini coefficient captured V-J evenness. A clonotype found in more than one individual was treated as public. TCRdb cleaned the public reads at Q25 with fastp, built clones with MiXCR and kept in-frame beta chains. Entries are consolidated by CDR3 protein sequence, retaining the most common genes and DNA. What appears here as the V and J calls and clone size reflects TCRdb's work, not the paper's. A total of hundreds of thousands of distinct CDR3 sequences appear in this sample, about a fifth of them only once. More than 20% of the sample is taken by the ten largest.

The chain was built from TRBV29-1 and TRBJ1-1; 7 middle bases align to TRBD1. The specimen comprised peripheral blood mononuclear cells (PBMCs), sampled when the disease was refractory, from a patient treated with antithyroid drugs. The TCR comes from a female donor with Graves disease. The CDR3 loop reads CSVRTGLTEAFF. The DNA is as follows: TGCAGCGTTAGGACAGGTCTAACTGAAGCTTTCTTT.